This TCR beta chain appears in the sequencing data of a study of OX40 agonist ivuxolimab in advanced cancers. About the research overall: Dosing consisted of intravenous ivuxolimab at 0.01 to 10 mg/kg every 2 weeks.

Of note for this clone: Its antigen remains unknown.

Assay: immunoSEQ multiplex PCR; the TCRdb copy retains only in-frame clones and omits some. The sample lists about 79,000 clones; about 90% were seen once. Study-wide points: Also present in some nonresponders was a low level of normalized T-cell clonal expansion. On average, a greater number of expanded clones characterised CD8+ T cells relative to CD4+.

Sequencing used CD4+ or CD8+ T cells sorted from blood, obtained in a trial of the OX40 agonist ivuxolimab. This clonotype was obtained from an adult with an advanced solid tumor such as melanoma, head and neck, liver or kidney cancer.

The CDR3 reads CASSQDNDYEQYF. CDR3 DNA: TGTGCCAGCAGCCAAGACAATGACTACGAGCAGTACTTC. The J gene is TRBJ2-5, the V gene TRBV4-2, with no clear D. The DNA matches TRBJ2-7 better at its end, which makes the J call doubtful. This CDR3 is 13 amino acids long. The V gene's germline CDR1 is LGHNA and CDR2 YNFKEQ.